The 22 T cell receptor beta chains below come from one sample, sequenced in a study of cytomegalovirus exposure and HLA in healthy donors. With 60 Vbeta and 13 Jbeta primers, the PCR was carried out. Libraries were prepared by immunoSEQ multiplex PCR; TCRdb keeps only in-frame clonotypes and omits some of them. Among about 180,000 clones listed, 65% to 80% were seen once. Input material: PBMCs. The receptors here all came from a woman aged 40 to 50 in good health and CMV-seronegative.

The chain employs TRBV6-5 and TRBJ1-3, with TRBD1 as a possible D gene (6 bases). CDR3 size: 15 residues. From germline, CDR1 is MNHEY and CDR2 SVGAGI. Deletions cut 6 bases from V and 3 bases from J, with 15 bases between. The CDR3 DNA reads TGTGCCAGCAGGCCCCACGGGACACTTGGAAACACCATATATTTT. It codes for CASRPHGTLGNTIYF.

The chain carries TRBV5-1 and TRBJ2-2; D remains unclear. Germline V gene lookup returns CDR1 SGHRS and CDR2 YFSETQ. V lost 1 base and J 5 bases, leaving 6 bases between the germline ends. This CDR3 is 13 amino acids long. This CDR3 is CASSLTRTGELFF. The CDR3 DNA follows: TGCGCCAGCAGCTTGACCCGGACCGGGGAGCTGTTTTTT.

The CDR3: CASTDALQGSGNTIYF. DNA for the CDR3: TGTGCCAGCACCGACGCACTACAGGGGTCTGGAAACACCATATATTTT. This rearrangement joins TRBV18 to TRBJ1-3; 7 bases line up with TRBD1. Losses at the gene ends were 8 bases for V and 1 base for J; bases not matched to a gene: 11. The CDR3 is 16 residues long. Germline V CDR1 and CDR2: KGHSH, LQKENI.

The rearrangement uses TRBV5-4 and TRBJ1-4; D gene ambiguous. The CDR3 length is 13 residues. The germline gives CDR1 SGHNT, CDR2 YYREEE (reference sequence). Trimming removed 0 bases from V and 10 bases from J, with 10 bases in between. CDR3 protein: CASSLGHSGKLFF. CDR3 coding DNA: TGTGCCAGCAGCTTGGGACACAGTGGAAAACTGTTTTTT. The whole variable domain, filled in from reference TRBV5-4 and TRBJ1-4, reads ETGVTQSPTHLIKTRGQQVTLRCSSQSGHNTVSWYQQALGQGPQFIFQYYREEENGRGNFPPRFSGLQFPNYSSELNVNALELDDSALYLCASSLGHSGKLFFGSGTQLSVL.

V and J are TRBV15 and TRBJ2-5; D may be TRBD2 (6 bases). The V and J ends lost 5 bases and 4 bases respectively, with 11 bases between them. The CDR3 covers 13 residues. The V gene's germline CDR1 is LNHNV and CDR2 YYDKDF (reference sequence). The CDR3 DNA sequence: TGTGCCACCAGCTGGAGGCGGGGAGAGACCCAGTACTTC. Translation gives CATSWRRGETQYF.

The CDR3: CASSPMGQGVGQYF. In nucleotides, the CDR3 is TGTGCCAGCTCACCAATGGGACAGGGTGTAGGGCAGTACTTC. This sequence joins TRBV18 and TRBJ2-7; 9 bases are a match to TRBD1. The germline gives CDR1 KGHSH, CDR2 LQKENI. Germline trimming cut 2 bases from V and 9 bases from J; bases unmatched to any gene: 8. The CDR3 is 14 amino acids. Filled out from reference TRBV18 and TRBJ2-7, the complete variable domain reads NAGVMQNPRHLVRRRGQEARLRCSPMKGHSHVYWYRQLPEEGLKFMVYLQKENIIDESGMPKERFSAEFPKEGPSILRIQQVVRGDSAAYFCASSPMGQGVGQYFGPGTRLTVT.

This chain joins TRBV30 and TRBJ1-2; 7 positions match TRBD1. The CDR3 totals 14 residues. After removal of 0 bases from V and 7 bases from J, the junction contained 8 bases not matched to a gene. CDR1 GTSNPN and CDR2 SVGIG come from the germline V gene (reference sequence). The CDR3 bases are TGTGCCTGGAGTGTCCTGGAGGGGGCTGGTGGCTACACCTTC. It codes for CAWSVLEGAGGYTF.

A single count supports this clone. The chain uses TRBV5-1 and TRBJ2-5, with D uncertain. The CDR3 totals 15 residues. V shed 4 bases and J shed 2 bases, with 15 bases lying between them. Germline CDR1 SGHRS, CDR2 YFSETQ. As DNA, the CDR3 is TGCGCCAGCAGCCTTAGCCTCTTTGGGCAAGAGACCCAGTACTTC. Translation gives CASSLSLFGQETQYF.

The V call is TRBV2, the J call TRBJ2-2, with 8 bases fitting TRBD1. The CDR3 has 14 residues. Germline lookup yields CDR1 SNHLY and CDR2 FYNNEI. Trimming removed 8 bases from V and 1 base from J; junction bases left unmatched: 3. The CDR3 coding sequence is TGTGCCAGCCCGGGACAGGAGAACACCGGGGAGCTGTTTTTT. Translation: CASPGQENTGELFF.

This CDR3 reads CASSLNRVGGNQPQHF. Here the CDR3 DNA reads TGTGCCAGCAGCTTGAATCGGGTGGGTGGCAATCAGCCCCAGCATTTT. This chain uses TRBV5-6 with TRBJ1-5; D is unresolved. V was pared by 1 base and J by 2 bases, with 13 bases between. The germline CDR1 and CDR2 sequences are SGHDT and YYEEEE. This CDR3 has 16 residues.

CDR3 in amino acids: CASSLNRAISYNEQFF. The DNA for the CDR3 is TGCGCCAGCAGCTTAAACAGGGCTATCTCCTACAATGAGCAGTTCTTC. The rearrangement uses TRBV5-1 and TRBJ2-1; tentatively, D is TRBD1 (6 bases). The CDR3 is 16 amino acids. Germline CDR1 is SGHRS and CDR2 is YFSETQ. The V and J ends lost 2 bases and 0 bases respectively, with 12 bases between them.

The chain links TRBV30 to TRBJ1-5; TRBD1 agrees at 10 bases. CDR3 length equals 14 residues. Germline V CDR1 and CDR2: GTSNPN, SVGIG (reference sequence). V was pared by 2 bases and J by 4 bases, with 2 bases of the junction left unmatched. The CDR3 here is CAWSRDRGNQPQHF. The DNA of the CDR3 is TGTGCCTGGAGTCGGGACAGGGGAAATCAGCCCCAGCATTTT.

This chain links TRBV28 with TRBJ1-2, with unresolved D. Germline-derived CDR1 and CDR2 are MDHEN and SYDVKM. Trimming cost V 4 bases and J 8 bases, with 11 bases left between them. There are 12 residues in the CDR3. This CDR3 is CASSSRDGGYTF. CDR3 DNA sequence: TGTGCCAGCAGTTCACGGGATGGAGGCTACACCTTC.

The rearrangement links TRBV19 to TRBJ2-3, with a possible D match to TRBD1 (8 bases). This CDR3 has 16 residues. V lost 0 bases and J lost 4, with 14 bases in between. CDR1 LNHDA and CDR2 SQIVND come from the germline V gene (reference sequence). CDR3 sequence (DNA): TGTGCCAGTAGTATAGACCTCACAGGGGGGGCAGATACGCAGTATTTT. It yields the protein CASSIDLTGGADTQYF.

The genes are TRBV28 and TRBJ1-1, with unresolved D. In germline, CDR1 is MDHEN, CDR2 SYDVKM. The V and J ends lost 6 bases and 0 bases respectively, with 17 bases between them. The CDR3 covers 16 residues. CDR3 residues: CASSNSGRGMNTEAFF. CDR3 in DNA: TGTGCCAGCAGCAACTCCGGACGGGGAATGAACACTGAAGCTTTCTTT.

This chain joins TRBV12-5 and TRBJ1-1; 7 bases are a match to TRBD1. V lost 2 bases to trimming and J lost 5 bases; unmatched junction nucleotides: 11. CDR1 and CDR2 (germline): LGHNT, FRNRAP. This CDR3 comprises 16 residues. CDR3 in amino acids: CASGLFPDRIRTEAFF. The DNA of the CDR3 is TGTGCTAGTGGTTTGTTCCCGGACAGGATCAGGACTGAAGCTTTCTTT.

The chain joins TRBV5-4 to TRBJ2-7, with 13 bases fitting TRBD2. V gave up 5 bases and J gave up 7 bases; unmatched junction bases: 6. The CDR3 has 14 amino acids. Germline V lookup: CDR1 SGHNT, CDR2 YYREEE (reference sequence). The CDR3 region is CASRTSGGPREQYF. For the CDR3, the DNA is TGTGCCAGCAGGACTAGCGGGGGGCCCCGGGAGCAGTACTTC.

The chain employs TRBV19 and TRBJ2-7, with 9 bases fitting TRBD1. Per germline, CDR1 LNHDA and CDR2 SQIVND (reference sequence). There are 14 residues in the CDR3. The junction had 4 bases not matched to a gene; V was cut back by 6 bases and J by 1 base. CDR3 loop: CASRDRGTSYEQYF. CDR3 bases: TGTGCCAGTAGGGACAGGGGTACTTCCTACGAGCAGTACTTC.

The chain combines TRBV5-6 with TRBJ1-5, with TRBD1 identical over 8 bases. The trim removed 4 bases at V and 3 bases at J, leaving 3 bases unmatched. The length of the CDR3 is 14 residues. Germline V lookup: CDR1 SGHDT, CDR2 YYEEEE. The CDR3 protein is CASSHQGANQPQHF. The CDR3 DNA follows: TGTGCCAGCAGCCACCAGGGGGCCAATCAGCCCCAGCATTTT.

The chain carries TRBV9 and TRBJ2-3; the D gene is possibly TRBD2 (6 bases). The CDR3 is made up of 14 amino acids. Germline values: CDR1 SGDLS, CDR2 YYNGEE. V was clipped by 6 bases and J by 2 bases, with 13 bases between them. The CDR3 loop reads CASNSGPYTDTQYF. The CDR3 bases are TGTGCCAGCAACAGCGGGCCTTACACAGATACGCAGTATTTT.

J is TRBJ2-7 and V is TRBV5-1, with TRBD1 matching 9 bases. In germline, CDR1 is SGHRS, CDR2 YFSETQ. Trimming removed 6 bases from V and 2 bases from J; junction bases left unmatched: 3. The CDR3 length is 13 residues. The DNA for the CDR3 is TGCGCCAGCAAAGGGACAGGGACCTACGAGCAGTACTTC. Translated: CASKGTGTYEQYF.

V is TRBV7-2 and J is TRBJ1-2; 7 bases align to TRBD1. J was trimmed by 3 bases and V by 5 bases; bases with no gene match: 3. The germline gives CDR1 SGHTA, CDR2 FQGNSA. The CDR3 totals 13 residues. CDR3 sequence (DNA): TGTGCCAGCAGCGTCGACAGGGACTATGGCTACACCTTC. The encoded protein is CASSVDRDYGYTF. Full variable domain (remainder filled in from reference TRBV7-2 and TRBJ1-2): GAGVSQSPSNKVTEKGKDVELRCDPISGHTALYWYRQSLGQGLEFLIYFQGNSAPDKSGLPSDRFSAERTGGSVSTLTIQRTQQEDSAVYLCASSVDRDYGYTFGSGTRLTVV.